What follows describes a single TCR beta chain. These data come from a study of technical replicates of blood from several donors. The method was immunoSEQ multiplex PCR; TCRdb's version includes in-frame clones alone and lacks a portion of them. In the table there are about 61,000 clones, around 97% of which are singletons. The specimen sequenced was T cells isolated from PBMCs. The receptor's source is a human donor in good health.

The CDR3 protein is CASSRAGESHEQYF. The CDR3 bases are TGTGCCAGCAGCAGGGCGGGGGAGTCTCACGAGCAGTACTTC. This chain links TRBV6-1 with TRBJ2-7; TRBD2 aligns across 7 bases. V was clipped by 6 bases and J by 5 bases; unmatched bases: 10. This CDR3 spans 14 amino acids. CDR1 and CDR2 from the germline V gene are MNHNS and SASEGT.